This paragraph covers one T cell receptor (beta chain) sequence. This sample was taken from a study of T cell changes during pregnancy in multiple sclerosis. The germline gives CDR1 MNHEY, CDR2 SVGAGI. V gave up 7 bases and J gave up 4 bases, with 13 bases separating them. This CDR3 has 14 amino acids. Produced via immunoSEQ multiplex PCR; TCRdb's table is partial and in-frame only. The sample contains 10,000 to 15,000 clones, approximately 89% of which appear only once. The origin of this receptor is a female donor in good health, enrolled as a control in a pregnancy study. Sequencing was performed on CD8+ T cells from peripheral blood mononuclear cells, taken in the second trimester of pregnancy. The V gene is TRBV6-5, the J gene TRBJ2-2; possibly TRBD1 for D (5 bases). Here the CDR3 reads CASTVGQSTGELFF. CDR3 bases: TGTGCCAGCACAGTAGGACAATCCACCGGGGAGCTGTTTTTT.